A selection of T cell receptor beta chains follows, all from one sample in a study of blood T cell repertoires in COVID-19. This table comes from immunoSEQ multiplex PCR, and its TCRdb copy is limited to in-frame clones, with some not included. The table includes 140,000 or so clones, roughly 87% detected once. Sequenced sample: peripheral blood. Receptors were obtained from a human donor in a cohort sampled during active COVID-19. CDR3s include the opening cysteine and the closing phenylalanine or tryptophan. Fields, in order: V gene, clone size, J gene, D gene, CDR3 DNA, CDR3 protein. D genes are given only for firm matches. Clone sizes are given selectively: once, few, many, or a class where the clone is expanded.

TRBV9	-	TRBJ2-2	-	TGTGCCAGCAACCGTGACCAGGACACCTACACCGGGGAGCTGTTTTTT	CASNRDQDTYTGELFF
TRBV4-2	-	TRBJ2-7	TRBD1	TGTGCCAGCAGCCAACGGGACAGGGTGGACGAGCAGTACTTC	CASSQRDRVDEQYF
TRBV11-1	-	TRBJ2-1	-	TGTGCCAGCAGCTTTGAGGGTAGCTCCTACAATGAGCAGTTCTTC	CASSFEGSSYNEQFF
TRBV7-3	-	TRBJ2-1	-	TGTGCCAGCAGCCCCGACATCTACAATGAGCAGTTCTTC	CASSPDIYNEQFF
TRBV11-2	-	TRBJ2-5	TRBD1	TGTGCCAGCAGCTTAGGAGGACAGGGGTCGTACCAAGAGACCCAGTACTTC	CASSLGGQGSYQETQYF
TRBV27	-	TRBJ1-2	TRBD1	TGTGCCAGCGGGACAGCCTATGGCTACACCTTC	CASGTAYGYTF
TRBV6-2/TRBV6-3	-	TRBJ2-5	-	TGTGCCAGCAGTTACCCGCGGAGGGGACAAGAGACCCAGTACTTC	CASSYPRRGQETQYF
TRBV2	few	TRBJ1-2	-	TGTGCCAGCTTCGACGGGTGGGCTAACTATGGCTACACCTTC	CASFDGWANYGYTF
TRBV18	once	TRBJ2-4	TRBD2	TGTGCCAGCTCACCACCGCTAGCGGGGGGGGGAAACATTCAGTACTTC	CASSPPLAGGGNIQYF
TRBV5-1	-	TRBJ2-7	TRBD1	TGCGCCAGCAGCTGGGACAGAACCTACGAGCAGTACTTC	CASSWDRTYEQYF
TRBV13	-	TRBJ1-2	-	TGTGCCAGCAGCTTAATAGGACAGTTTAACTATGGCTACACCTTC	CASSLIGQFNYGYTF
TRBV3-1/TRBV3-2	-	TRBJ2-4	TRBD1	TGTGCCAGCACGACAGGGGACAAAAACATTCAGTACTTC	CASTTGDKNIQYF
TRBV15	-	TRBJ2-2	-	TGTGCCACCAGCAGAGATATTGACACCGGGGAGCTGTTTTTT	CATSRDIDTGELFF
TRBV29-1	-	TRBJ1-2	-	TGCAGCGTTGTCCTCAGGGACTACTATGGCTACACCTTC	CSVVLRDYYGYTF
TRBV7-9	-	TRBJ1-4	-	TGTGCCAGCAGCAAATTCCCGGGTGAGGAAAAACTGTTTTTT	CASSKFPGEEKLFF